A selection of T cell receptor beta chains follows, all from one sample in a study of blood T cell repertoires in COVID-19. The table came from immunoSEQ multiplex PCR; TCRdb's copy has only in-frame clones and leaves some out. Here the sample spans over 100,000 clones, roughly four fifths being singletons. What was sequenced was peripheral blood. The receptor source for this set is a man aged 60-69 years with acute or convalescent COVID-19. The CDR3 runs from the conserved cysteine through the conserved F or W.

CASSVVSGSQDTQYF TRBJ2-3 TRBV9
CASSIERSGGGSGYTF TRBJ1-2 TRBV19
CASSQRTGGSNYGYTF TRBJ1-2 TRBV3-1/TRBV3-2
CASSSNREAQYF TRBJ2-7 TRBV28
CASSRVAGTEAFF TRBJ1-1 TRBV5-4
CASSLDYGNQPQHF TRBJ1-5 TRBV11-2
CASSRAGWDNEQFF TRBJ2-1 TRBV19
CASSLTKRGANTGELFF TRBJ2-2 TRBV11-3
CSVEVPRDRGVEKLFF TRBJ1-4 TRBV29-1
CSVVMDRVVQETQYF TRBJ2-5 TRBV29-1
CAWSVRGNQPQHF TRBJ1-5 TRBV30
CASSPDRSYNEQFF TRBJ2-1 TRBV27
CASSGTGMQPQHF TRBJ1-5 TRBV12-3/TRBV12-4
CASSRMVSGANYNEQFF TRBJ2-1 TRBV11-2
CAISQTGNNEQFF TRBJ2-1 TRBV10-3
CAWSGEQGGYGYTF TRBJ1-2 TRBV30
CASSTTQGIGQDTQYF TRBJ2-3 TRBV10-1
CASSPPPGTTSYEQYF TRBJ2-7 TRBV5-1
CASRDPGGNQPQHF TRBJ1-5 TRBV19
CASSPPSGGAYNEQFF TRBJ2-1 TRBV5-1